This T cell receptor beta chain was observed in a study of post-analysis software for immune sequencing data. Study summary: Included courses were relapsing-remitting and secondary progressive multiple sclerosis; progressive-relapsing multiple sclerosis was also included. Regarding the study as a whole: Patients used about 5 TRBV segments, including TRBV5-6, TRBV5-1 and TRBV20-1, more often than controls. Compared with controls, patients showed significantly lower normalized Chao1 diversity. Strong co-clustering by F measure was evident for samples that had been prepared in the same batch.

The junction had 7 bases not matched to a gene; V was cut back by 6 bases and J by 3 bases. Germline values: CDR1 LGHDT, CDR2 YNNKEL (reference sequence). The CDR3 runs to 14 residues. This clonotype showed up just a few times. Its antigen is not identified. cDNA libraries for TCR beta contained unique molecular identifiers. TCRdb recomputed calls from the PCR reads with MiXCR, one row per CDR3 protein. The table shows under 650,000 distinct CDR3 sequences, with around 44% occurring only once. The TCR comes from a girl aged 5-17 years with multiple sclerosis. Sequences were obtained from blood. J is TRBJ2-7 and V is TRBV3-1; 8 bases match TRBD2. The CDR3 region has the DNA TGTGCCAGCAGGGAAGGACTAGCAGGCTACGAGCAGTACTTC. It codes for CASREGLAGYEQYF.